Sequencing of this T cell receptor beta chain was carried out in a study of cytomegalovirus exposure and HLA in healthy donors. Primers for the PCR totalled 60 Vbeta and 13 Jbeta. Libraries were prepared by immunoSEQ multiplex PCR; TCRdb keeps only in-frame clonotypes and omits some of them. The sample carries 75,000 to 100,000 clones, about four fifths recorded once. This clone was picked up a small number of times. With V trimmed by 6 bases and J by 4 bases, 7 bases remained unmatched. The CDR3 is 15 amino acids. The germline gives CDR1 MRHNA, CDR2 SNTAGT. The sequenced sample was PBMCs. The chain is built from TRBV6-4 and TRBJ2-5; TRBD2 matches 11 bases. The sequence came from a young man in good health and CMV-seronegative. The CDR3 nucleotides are TGTGCCAGCAGCCCCACTAGCGGGAGCTTAGAGACCCAGTACTTC. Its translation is CASSPTSGSLETQYF.